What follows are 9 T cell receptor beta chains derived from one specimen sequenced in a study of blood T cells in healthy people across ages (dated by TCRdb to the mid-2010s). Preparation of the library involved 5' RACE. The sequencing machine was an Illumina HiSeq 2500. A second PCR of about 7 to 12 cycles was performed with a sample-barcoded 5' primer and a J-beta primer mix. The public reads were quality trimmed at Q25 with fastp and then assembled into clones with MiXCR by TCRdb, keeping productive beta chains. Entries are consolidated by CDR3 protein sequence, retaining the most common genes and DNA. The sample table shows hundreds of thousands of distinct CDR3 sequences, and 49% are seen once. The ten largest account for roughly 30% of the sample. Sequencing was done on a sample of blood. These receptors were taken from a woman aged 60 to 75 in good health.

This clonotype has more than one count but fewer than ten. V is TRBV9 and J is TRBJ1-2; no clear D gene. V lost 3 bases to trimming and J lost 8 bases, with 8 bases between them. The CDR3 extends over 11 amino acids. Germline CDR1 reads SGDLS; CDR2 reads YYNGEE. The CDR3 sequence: CASSATRGYTF. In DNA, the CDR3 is TGTGCCAGCAGCGCCACGAGAGGCTACACCTTC.

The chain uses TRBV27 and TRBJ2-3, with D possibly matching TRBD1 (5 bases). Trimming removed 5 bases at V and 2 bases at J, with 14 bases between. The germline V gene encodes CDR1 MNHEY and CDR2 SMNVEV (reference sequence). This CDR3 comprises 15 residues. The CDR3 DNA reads TGTGCCAGCAGTGACGATGACAGATACACAGATACGCAGTATTTT. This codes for CASSDDDRYTDTQYF.

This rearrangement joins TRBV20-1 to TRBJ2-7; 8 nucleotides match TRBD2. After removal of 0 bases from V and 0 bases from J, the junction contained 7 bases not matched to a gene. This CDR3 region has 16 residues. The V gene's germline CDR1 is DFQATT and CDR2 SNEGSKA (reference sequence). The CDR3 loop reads CSARDRRGGPSYEQYF. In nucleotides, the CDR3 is TGCAGTGCTAGAGATCGCCGGGGGGGGCCCTCCTACGAGCAGTACTTC.

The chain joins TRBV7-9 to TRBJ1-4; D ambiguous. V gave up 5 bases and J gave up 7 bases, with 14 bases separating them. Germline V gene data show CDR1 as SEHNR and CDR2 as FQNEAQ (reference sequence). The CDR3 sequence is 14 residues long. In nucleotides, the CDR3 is TGTGCCAGCAGCACCGGGCACAGTCGTGAAAAACTGTTTTTT. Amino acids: CASSTGHSREKLFF.

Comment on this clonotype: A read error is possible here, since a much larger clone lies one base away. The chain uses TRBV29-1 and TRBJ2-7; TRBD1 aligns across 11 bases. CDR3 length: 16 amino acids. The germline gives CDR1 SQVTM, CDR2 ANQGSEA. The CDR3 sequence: CGAGRFIGQGAREQYF. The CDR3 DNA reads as TGCGGCGCCGGTCGATTTATAGGACAGGGGGCTCGGGAGCAGTACTTC.

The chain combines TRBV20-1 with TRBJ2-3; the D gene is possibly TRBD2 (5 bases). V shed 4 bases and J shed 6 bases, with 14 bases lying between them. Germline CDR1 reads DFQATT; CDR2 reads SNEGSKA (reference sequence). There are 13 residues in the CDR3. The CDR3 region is CSAKVGVWDTQYF. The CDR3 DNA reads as TGCAGTGCTAAAGTCGGGGTTTGGGATACGCAGTATTTT.

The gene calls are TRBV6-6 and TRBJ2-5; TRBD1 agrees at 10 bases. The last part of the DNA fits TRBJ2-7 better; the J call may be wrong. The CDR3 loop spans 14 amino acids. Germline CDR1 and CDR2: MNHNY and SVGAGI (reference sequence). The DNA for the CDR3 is TGTGCCAGTGTCCCGGGACAGGGGAGGGACGAGCAGTACTTC. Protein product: CASVPGQGRDEQYF.

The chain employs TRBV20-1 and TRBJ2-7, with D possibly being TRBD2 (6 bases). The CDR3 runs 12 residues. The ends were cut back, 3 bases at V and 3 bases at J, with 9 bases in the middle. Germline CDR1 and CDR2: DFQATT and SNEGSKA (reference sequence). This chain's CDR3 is CSASTGSYEQYF. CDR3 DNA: TGCAGTGCTAGTACCGGGAGCTACGAGCAGTACTTC.

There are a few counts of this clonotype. This CDR3 is CASSQDWLAGAGSTDTQYF. DNA of the CDR3: TGTGCCAGCAGCCAAGATTGGCTAGCGGGAGCTGGTAGCACAGATACGCAGTATTTT. This chain uses TRBV4-2 with TRBJ2-3; 10 nucleotides agree with TRBD2. Trimming at V came to 0 bases and at J to 0 bases, leaving 9 bases not matched to a gene. The CDR3 loop spans 19 amino acids. CDR1 is LGHNA and CDR2 is YNFKEQ in the germline V gene.